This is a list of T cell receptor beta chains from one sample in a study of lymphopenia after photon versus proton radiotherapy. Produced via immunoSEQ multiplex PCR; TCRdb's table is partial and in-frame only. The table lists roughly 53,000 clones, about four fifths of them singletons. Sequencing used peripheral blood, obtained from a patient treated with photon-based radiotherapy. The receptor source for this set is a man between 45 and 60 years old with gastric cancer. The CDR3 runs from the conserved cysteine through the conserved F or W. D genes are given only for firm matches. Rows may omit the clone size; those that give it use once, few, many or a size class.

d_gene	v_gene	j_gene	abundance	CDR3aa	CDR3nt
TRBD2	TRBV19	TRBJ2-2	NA	CASSGTSVGELFF	TGTGCCAGTAGCGGGACTAGCGTGGGGGAGCTGTTTTTT
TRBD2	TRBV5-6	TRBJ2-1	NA	CASSLLAGGPRNEQFF	TGTGCCAGCAGCTTGCTAGCGGGAGGGCCCCGGAATGAGCAGTTCTTC
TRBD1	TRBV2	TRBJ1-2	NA	CASSGMRGQYGYTF	TGTGCCAGCAGTGGCATGAGGGGGCAGTATGGCTACACCTTC
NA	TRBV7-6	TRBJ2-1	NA	CASSLRRGEQFF	TGTGCCAGCAGCTTACGACGGGGGGAGCAGTTCTTC
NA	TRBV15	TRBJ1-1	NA	CATSRAPNTEAFF	TGTGCCACCAGCAGGGCCCCGAACACTGAAGCTTTCTTT
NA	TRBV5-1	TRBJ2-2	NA	CASSLAQTVVGELFF	TGCGCCAGCAGCTTGGCCCAGACGGTGGTCGGGGAGCTGTTTTTT
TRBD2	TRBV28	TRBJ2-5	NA	CASSLTSGRDQETQYF	TGTGCCAGCAGTCTGACTAGCGGGAGAGACCAAGAGACCCAGTACTTC
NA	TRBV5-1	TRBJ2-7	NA	CASSLSSQRQAGEQYF	TGCGCCAGCAGCTTGTCTAGCCAGAGACAAGCGGGCGAGCAGTACTTC
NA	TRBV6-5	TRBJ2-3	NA	CASSYPSRPDTQYF	TGTGCCAGCAGTTACCCCAGTCGTCCCGATACGCAGTATTTT
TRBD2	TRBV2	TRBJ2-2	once	CASSRTGTSGSRELFF	TGTGCCAGCAGTCGAACCGGGACTAGCGGGAGCAGGGAGCTGTTTTTT
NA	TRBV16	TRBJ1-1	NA	CASSQLSTNTEAFF	TGTGCCAGCAGCCAATTATCTACGAACACTGAAGCTTTCTTT
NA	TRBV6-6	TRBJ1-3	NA	CASASGRISGNTIYF	TGTGCCAGCGCCTCGGGACGGATCTCTGGAAACACCATATATTTT
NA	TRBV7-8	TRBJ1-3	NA	CASSLRGSGNTIYF	TGTGCCAGCAGCTTGAGGGGCTCTGGAAACACCATATATTTT
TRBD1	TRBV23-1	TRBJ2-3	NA	CASSQSAPNRGLTDTQYF	TGCGCCAGCAGTCAATCGGCGCCTAACAGGGGGCTCACAGATACGCAGTATTTT
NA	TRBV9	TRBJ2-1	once	CASSLTAGYNEQFF	TGTGCCAGCAGCCTTACCGCTGGCTACAATGAGCAGTTCTTC
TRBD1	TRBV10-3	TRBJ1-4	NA	CAISDRQGKGKLFF	TGTGCCATCAGTGATAGACAGGGTAAAGGAAAACTGTTTTTT
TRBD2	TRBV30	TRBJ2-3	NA	CAWSVGSGSLDTQYF	TGTGCCTGGAGTGTTGGTAGCGGGAGTCTAGATACGCAGTATTTT
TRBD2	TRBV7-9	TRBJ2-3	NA	CASSLGLATQYF	TGTGCCAGCAGCTTAGGACTAGCTACGCAGTATTTT
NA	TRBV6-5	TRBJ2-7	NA	CASSPSILGLEQYF	TGTGCCAGCAGCCCCAGCATCCTGGGTCTAGAGCAGTACTTC
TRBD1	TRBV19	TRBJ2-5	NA	CASSIRTGGRSQETQYF	TGTGCCAGTAGTATCCGGACAGGGGGTCGAAGTCAAGAGACCCAGTACTTC
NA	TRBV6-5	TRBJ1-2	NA	CASSYSIGAGSYGYTF	TGTGCCAGCAGTTACTCGATAGGGGCTGGTAGCTATGGCTACACCTTC
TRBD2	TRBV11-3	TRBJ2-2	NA	CASSLGLAGTGELFF	TGTGCCAGCAGCTTAGGACTAGCGGGAACCGGGGAGCTGTTTTTT
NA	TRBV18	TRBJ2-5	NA	CASSPKGETQYF	TGTGCCAGCTCACCAAAGGGAGAGACCCAGTACTTC
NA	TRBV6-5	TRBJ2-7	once	CASGNGRPYEQYF	TGTGCCAGCGGTAATGGCAGGCCCTACGAGCAGTACTTC
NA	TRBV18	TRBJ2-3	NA	CASSPSITQADTQYF	TGTGCCAGCTCACCCTCTATTACTCAGGCAGATACGCAGTATTTT
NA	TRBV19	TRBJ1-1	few	CASSIGGATEAFF	TGTGCCAGTAGTATCGGGGGGGCCACTGAAGCTTTCTTT
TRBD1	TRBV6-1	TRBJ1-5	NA	CASSGAGTGVPRQPQHF	TGTGCCAGCAGTGGAGCCGGGACAGGGGTCCCCCGTCAGCCCCAGCATTTT
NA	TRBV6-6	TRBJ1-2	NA	CASTQVGQGGGYTF	TGTGCCAGCACCCAGGTGGGGCAGGGCGGTGGCTACACCTTC
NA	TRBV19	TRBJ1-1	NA	CASEDSGMNTEAFF	TGTGCCAGCGAGGACAGTGGGATGAACACTGAAGCTTTCTTT
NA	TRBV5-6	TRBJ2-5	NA	CASSLRETQYF	TGTGCCAGCAGCTTGAGGGAGACCCAGTACTTC
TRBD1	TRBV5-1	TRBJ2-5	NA	CASSGGQGPQETQYF	TGCGCCAGCAGCGGGGGACAGGGCCCACAAGAGACCCAGTACTTC
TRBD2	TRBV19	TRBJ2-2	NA	CASSIFSGTGELFF	TGTGCCAGTAGTATATTTAGCGGGACCGGGGAGCTGTTTTTT
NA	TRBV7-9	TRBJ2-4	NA	CASSSSGIRSIQYF	TGTGCCAGCAGCTCCTCAGGGATCCGGAGCATTCAGTACTTC
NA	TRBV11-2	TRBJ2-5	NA	CASSLLGALPRETQYF	TGTGCCAGCAGCTTATTGGGAGCTCTACCCCGGGAGACCCAGTACTTC
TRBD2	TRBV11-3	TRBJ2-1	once	CASSSPLAGVSINEQFF	TGTGCCAGCAGCTCCCCACTAGCGGGAGTTAGTATCAATGAGCAGTTCTTC
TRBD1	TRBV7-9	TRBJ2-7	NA	CASSLGTGFVGEQYF	TGTGCCAGCAGCTTGGGGACAGGGTTCGTTGGCGAGCAGTACTTC
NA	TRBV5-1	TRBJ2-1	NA	CASSFGSGTEQFF	TGCGCCAGCAGCTTTGGTAGCGGCACCGAGCAGTTCTTC
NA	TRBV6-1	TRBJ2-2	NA	CASSRGDNTGELFF	TGTGCCAGCAGCCGAGGGGATAACACCGGGGAGCTGTTTTTT
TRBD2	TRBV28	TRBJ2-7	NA	CASRETSGGSYEQYF	TGTGCCAGCAGGGAGACTAGCGGGGGCTCCTACGAGCAGTACTTC
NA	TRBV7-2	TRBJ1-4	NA	CASSLGPSNEKLFF	TGTGCCAGCAGCTTAGGCCCCTCTAATGAAAAACTGTTTTTT
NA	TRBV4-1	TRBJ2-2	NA	CASSVSAGPMNTGELFF	TGCGCCAGCAGTGTTTCCGCGGGACCTATGAACACCGGGGAGCTGTTTTTT
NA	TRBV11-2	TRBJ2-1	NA	CASRLLGSSYNEQFF	TGTGCCAGCCGTCTCTTAGGAAGCTCCTACAATGAGCAGTTCTTC
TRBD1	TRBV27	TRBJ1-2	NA	CASSLLEGAGGYTF	TGTGCCAGCAGTTTATTGGAGGGGGCGGGGGGCTACACCTTC
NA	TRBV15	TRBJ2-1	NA	CATSRASEGTYNEQFF	TGTGCCACCAGCAGAGCTAGCGAGGGTACCTACAATGAGCAGTTCTTC
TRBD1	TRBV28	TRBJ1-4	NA	CASSFSRTGGFTNEKLFF	TGTGCCAGCAGTTTTTCCCGGACAGGGGGGTTCACTAATGAAAAACTGTTTTTT
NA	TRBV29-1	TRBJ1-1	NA	CSVEHGVNTEAFF	TGCAGCGTTGAACACGGTGTGAACACTGAAGCTTTCTTT
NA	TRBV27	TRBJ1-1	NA	CASSFEGDTEAFF	TGTGCCAGCAGTTTTGAAGGGGACACTGAAGCTTTCTTT
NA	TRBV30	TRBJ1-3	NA	CAYGRGTGNTIYF	TGTGCCTACGGAAGGGGAACTGGAAACACCATATATTTT
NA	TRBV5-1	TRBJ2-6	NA	CASPSSAGGANVLTF	TGCGCCAGCCCCTCTTCTGCGGGTGGGGCCAACGTCCTGACTTTC
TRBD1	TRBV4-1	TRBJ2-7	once	CASSQGQGPAYEQYF	TGCGCCAGCAGCCAAGGACAGGGACCTGCCTACGAGCAGTACTTC
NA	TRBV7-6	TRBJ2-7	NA	CASSLDPYEQYF	TGTGCCAGCAGCTTAGACCCTTACGAGCAGTACTTC
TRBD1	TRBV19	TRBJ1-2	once	CASSRSGTGGDLYGYTF	TGTGCCAGTAGTAGGTCCGGGACAGGGGGCGATCTATATGGCTACACCTTC
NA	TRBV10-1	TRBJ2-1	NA	CASSAGPAENEQFF	TGCGCCAGCAGCGCGGGGCCCGCCGAGAATGAGCAGTTCTTC
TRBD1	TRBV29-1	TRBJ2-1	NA	CSVTRTGAADNEQFF	TGCAGCGTCACAAGGACAGGGGCAGCCGACAATGAGCAGTTCTTC